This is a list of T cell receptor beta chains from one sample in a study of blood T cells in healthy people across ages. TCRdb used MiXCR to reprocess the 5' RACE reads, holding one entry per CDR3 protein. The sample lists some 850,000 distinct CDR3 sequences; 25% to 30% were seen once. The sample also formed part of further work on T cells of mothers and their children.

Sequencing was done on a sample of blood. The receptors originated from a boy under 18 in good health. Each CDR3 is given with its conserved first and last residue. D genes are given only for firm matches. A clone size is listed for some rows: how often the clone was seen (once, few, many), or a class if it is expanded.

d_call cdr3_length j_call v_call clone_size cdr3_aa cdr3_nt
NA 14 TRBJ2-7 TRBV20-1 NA CSANPATNNYEQYF TGCAGTGCTAATCCGGCGACAAACAACTACGAGCAGTACTTC
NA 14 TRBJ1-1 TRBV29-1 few CSACQRQEHTEAFF TGCAGCGCCTGCCAAAGGCAGGAGCACACTGAAGCTTTCTTT
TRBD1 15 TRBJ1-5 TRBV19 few CASDGSGTVNQPQHF TGTGCCAGTGACGGGTCCGGGACAGTCAATCAGCCCCAGCATTTT
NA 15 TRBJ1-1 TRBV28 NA CASSLGTHLNTEAFF TGTGCCAGCAGTTTGGGGACACACTTGAACACTGAAGCTTTCTTT
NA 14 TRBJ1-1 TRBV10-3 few CATRGGTWNTEAFF TGTGCCACTCGGGGGGGGACATGGAACACTGAAGCTTTCTTT
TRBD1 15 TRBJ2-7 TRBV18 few CASSLSGTGRYEQYF TGTGCCAGCTCGCTATCCGGGACAGGGCGCTACGAGCAGTACTTC
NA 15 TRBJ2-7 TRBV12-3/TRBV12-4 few CASSLGQLSSYEQYF TGTGCCAGCAGTTTAGGACAGCTAAGCTCCTACGAGCAGTACTTC
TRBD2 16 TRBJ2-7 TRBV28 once CASSLPLLAGGYEQYF TGTGCCAGCAGTTTACCACTGCTAGCGGGAGGTTACGAGCAGTACTTC
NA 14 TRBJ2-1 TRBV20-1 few CSAILRLGYNEQFF TGCAGTGCTATACTCCGGCTCGGCTACAATGAGCAGTTCTTC
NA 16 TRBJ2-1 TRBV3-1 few CASSLHGDLSYNEQFF TGTGCCAGCAGCCTTCATGGCGACCTCTCCTACAATGAGCAGTTCTTC
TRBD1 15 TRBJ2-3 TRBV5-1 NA CASSSNRGQADTQYF TGCGCCAGCAGCTCGAACAGGGGGCAGGCAGATACGCAGTATTTT
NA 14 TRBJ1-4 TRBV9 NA CASSPREGSEKLFF TGTGCCAGCAGCCCAAGGGAGGGGAGCGAAAAACTGTTTTTT
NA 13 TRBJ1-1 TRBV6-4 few CASSDRSNTEAFF TGTGCCAGCAGTGACAGGTCCAACACTGAAGCTTTCTTT
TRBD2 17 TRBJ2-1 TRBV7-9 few CASSTSGTSGFYNEQFF TGTGCCAGCAGCACTTCCGGAACTAGCGGATTCTACAATGAGCAGTTCTTC
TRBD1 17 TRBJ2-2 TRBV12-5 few CASGLGPTGDYTGELFF TGTGCTAGTGGTTTGGGCCCGACAGGGGACTACACCGGGGAGCTGTTTTTT
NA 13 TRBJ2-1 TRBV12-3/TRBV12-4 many CASSVEGYNEQFF TGTGCCAGCAGTGTAGAGGGTTACAATGAGCAGTTCTTC
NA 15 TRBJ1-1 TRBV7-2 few CASARVGFPSTEAFF TGTGCCAGCGCGAGAGTAGGGTTTCCGAGCACTGAAGCTTTCTTT
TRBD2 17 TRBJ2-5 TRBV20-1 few CSARGRVDEAGVETQYF TGCAGTGCTAGAGGCCGAGTCGACGAGGCGGGGGTAGAGACCCAGTACTTC
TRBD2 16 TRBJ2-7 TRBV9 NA CASSVGPSGGTYEQYF TGTGCCAGCAGCGTAGGGCCTAGCGGGGGGACATACGAGCAGTACTTC
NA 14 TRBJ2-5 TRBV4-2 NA CASSQRANQETQYF TGTGCCAGCAGCCAACGAGCCAACCAAGAGACCCAGTACTTC
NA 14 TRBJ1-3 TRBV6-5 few CASSYEAAGNTIYF TGTGCCAGCAGTTACGAGGCAGCTGGAAACACCATATATTTT
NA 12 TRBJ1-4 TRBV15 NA CATSTSTKKLFF TGTGCCACCAGCACCTCCACAAAAAAACTGTTTTTT
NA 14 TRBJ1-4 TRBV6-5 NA CASTGTATNEKLFF TGTGCCAGCACCGGGACCGCAACTAATGAAAAACTGTTTTTT
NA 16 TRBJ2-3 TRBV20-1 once CSARDFGAGMADTQYF TGCAGTGCTAGAGATTTTGGGGCAGGAATGGCAGATACGCAGTATTTT
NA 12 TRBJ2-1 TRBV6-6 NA CASSYRTEKQFF TGTGCCAGCAGTTACCGGACAGAAAAGCAGTTCTTC
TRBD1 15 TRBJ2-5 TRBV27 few CAGSRGQGAGETQYF TGTGCCGGCAGCCGGGGACAGGGGGCGGGAGAGACCCAGTACTTC
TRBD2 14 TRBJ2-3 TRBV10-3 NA CAIRSGARIDTQYF TGTGCCATCAGGAGCGGGGCCCGGATAGATACGCAGTATTTT
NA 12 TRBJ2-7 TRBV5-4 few CASSLDRREQYF TGTGCCAGCAGCTTGGACAGACGCGAGCAGTACTTC
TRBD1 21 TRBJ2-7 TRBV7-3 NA CASRGDTGGRGLSTYSYEQYF TGTGCCAGCAGAGGAGATACAGGGGGCAGAGGGTTGTCCACCTACTCCTACGAGCAGTACTTC
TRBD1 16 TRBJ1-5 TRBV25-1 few CASSGTGEEGNQPQHF TGTGCCAGCAGTGGCACAGGGGAAGAGGGCAATCAGCCCCAGCATTTT
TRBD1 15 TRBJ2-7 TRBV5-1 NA CASSLQGYLLHEQYF TGCGCCAGCAGCTTACAGGGGTATCTTCTCCACGAGCAGTACTTC
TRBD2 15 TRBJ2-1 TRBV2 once CASSLPRGGLDEQFF TGTGCCAGCAGCCTCCCGCGGGGGGGCCTCGATGAGCAGTTCTTC
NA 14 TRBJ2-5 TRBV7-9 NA CASSLLQAEETQYF TGTGCCAGCAGCTTACTTCAGGCGGAAGAGACCCAGTACTTC
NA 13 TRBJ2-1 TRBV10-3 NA CAISGRESNEQFF TGTGCCATCAGTGGAAGGGAGAGTAATGAGCAGTTCTTC
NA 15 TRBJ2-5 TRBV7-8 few CASSSAVRVAETQYF TGTGCCAGCAGCTCCGCGGTGAGGGTAGCAGAGACCCAGTACTTC
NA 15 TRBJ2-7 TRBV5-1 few CASSLGAAVLYEQYF TGCGCCAGCAGCTTGGGCGCGGCCGTTCTCTACGAGCAGTACTTC
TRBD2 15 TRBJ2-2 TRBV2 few CASSGLAGRTGELFF TGTGCCAGCAGTGGACTAGCGGGCCGCACCGGGGAGCTGTTTTTT
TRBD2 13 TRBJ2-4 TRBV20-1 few CSGGGGGKNIQYF TGCAGTGGGGGCGGGGGGGGCAAAAACATTCAGTACTTC
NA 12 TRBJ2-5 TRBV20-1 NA CSGETDQETQYF TGCAGCGGGGAGACAGACCAAGAGACCCAGTACTTC
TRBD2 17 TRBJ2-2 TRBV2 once CASSGPGLAVYAGELFF TGTGCCAGCAGCGGCCCGGGACTAGCGGTGTACGCCGGGGAGCTGTTTTTT
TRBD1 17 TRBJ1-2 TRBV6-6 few CASSYILGQGDDYGYTF TGTGCCAGCAGTTACATCCTGGGACAGGGGGACGACTATGGCTACACCTTC
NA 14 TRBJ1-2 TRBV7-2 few CASSKVKGTYGYTF TGTGCCAGCAGCAAAGTGAAGGGTACTTATGGCTACACCTTC
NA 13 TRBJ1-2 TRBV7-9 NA CASRTGSDDGYTF TGTGCCAGCCGGACGGGGTCGGACGATGGCTACACCTTC
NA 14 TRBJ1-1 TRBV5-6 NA CASSLVADDTEAFF TGTGCCAGCAGCTTGGTCGCAGACGACACTGAAGCTTTCTTT
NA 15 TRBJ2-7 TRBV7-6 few CASSLGAGFSYEQYF TGTGCCAGCAGCTTAGGGGCAGGGTTTTCCTACGAGCAGTACTTC
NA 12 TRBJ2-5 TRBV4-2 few CTSRGYQETQYF TGTACCAGCAGAGGGTACCAAGAGACCCAGTACTTC
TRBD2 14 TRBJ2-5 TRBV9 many CASSLGGNSYEQYF TGTGCCAGCAGCCTGGGGGGGAACTCCTACGAACAGTACTTC
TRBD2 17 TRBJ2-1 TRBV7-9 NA CASSTVKSSGGYNEQFF TGTGCCAGCAGCACCGTCAAATCTAGCGGGGGGTACAATGAGCAGTTCTTC
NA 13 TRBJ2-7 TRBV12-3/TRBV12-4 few CASRPEGWREQYF TGTGCCAGCAGACCGGAAGGATGGCGGGAGCAGTACTTC
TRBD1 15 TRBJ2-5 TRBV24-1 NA CATSDLGTAQETQYF TGTGCCACCAGTGACCTAGGGACAGCTCAAGAGACCCAGTACTTC
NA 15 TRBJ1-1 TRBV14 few CASSQLGTAGTEAFF TGTGCCAGCAGCCAACTGGGGACCGCCGGCACTGAAGCTTTCTTT
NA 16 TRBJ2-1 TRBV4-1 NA CASSQEGYLLNNEQFF TGCGCCAGCAGCCAAGAAGGGTATCTACTTAACAATGAGCAGTTCTTC
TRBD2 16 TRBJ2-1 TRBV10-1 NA CASSESRTSVLGEQFF TGCGCCAGCAGTGAGTCCAGGACTAGCGTTTTGGGTGAGCAGTTCTTC
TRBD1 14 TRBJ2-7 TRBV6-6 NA CASRSDRGEYEQYF TGTGCCAGCAGGTCAGACAGGGGGGAATACGAGCAGTACTTC
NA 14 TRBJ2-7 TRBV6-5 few CASSRGPGSYEQYF TGTGCCAGCAGCCGCGGGCCCGGCTCCTACGAGCAGTACTTC
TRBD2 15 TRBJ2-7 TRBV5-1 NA CASSSNSGGKAEQYF TGCGCCAGCAGCTCTAATAGCGGGGGGAAAGCCGAGCAGTACTTC
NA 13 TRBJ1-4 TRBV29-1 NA CSGGTADNEKLFF TGCAGCGGAGGGACTGCCGATAATGAAAAACTGTTTTTT